Listed below are T cell receptor beta chains from one sample, sequenced in a study of blood T cell repertoires in COVID-19. The repertoire was sequenced with immunoSEQ multiplex PCR; TCRdb's copy has only in-frame clones and lacks some. The table includes over 250,000 clones, about 90% detected once. Sample: peripheral blood. These receptors were collected from a woman aged 65 to 85 with COVID-19, enrolled during active disease. Both conserved end residues are part of each CDR3. Fields, in order: J gene, clone size, V gene, CDR3 length, D gene, CDR3 DNA, CDR3 protein. The D gene is left open where the match is weak. Some rows mark clone size as missing; the rest say once, few, many or name a class of expanded clone.

TRBJ2-1	-	TRBV5-6	15	TRBD2	TGTGCCAGCAGCTCACTAGCGGGAGGGATTAATGAGCAGTTCTTC	CASSSLAGGINEQFF
TRBJ1-3	-	TRBV5-1	14	-	TGCGCCAGCCGCCTCGGGATGGCGGGGAACACCATATATTTT	CASRLGMAGNTIYF
TRBJ2-3	-	TRBV7-2	15	TRBD1	TGTGCCAGCTCTCAGACAGGGGTACGGACAGATACGCAGTATTTT	CASSQTGVRTDTQYF
TRBJ1-1	-	TRBV5-4	14	-	TGTGCCAGCAGCCAACCGGGGGTGGGCACTGAAGCTTTCTTT	CASSQPGVGTEAFF
TRBJ2-5	-	TRBV27	12	-	TGTGCCAGCAGTTCAACTAGGGAGACCCAGTACTTC	CASSSTRETQYF
TRBJ2-1	-	TRBV6-4	15	TRBD2	TGTGCCAGCGACAGGACTAGCGGGACCTACAATGAGCAGTTCTTC	CASDRTSGTYNEQFF
TRBJ1-5	-	TRBV3-1/TRBV3-2	14	-	TGTGCCAGCAGCCAAGGGACAGCTCATCAGCCCCAGCATTTT	CASSQGTAHQPQHF
TRBJ1-2	-	TRBV3-1/TRBV3-2	14	-	TGTGCCAGCAGCCCCATTACAGGGTTAAGGGGCTACACCTTC	CASSPITGLRGYTF
TRBJ1-1	-	TRBV5-1	14	-	TGCGCCAGCAGCTTGCAACAGGGAGACACTGAAGCTTTCTTT	CASSLQQGDTEAFF
TRBJ2-6	once	TRBV7-3	18	TRBD2	TGTGCCAGCAGCTTAGACGTCGCGGGAGGATCCGGGGCCAACGTCCTGACTTTC	CASSLDVAGGSGANVLTF
TRBJ2-1	-	TRBV4-1	13	-	TGCGCCAGCAGCCAAGATACTAGGCTAAAGCAGTTCTTC	CASSQDTRLKQFF
TRBJ2-7	-	TRBV5-1	16	TRBD2	TGCGCCAGCAGCTTGGGGGGAACTAGCGGGAGGGGCGAGCAGTACTTC	CASSLGGTSGRGEQYF
TRBJ1-1	-	TRBV5-1	15	-	TGCGCCAGCAGCCTAGACAGCCTGATGAACACTGAAGCTTTCTTT	CASSLDSLMNTEAFF
TRBJ1-4	-	TRBV6-5	14	-	TGTGCCAGTAGAGATCCGGGACAAAGTGAAAAACTGTTTTTT	CASRDPGQSEKLFF
TRBJ2-7	-	TRBV3-1/TRBV3-2	14	-	TGTGCCAGCAGCCAAGATATGACAAAATACGAGCAGTACTTC	CASSQDMTKYEQYF
TRBJ1-5	once	TRBV4-1	15	TRBD1	TGCGCCAGCAGCCAAGGTAACAGGGGTAGCCAGCCCCAGCATTTT	CASSQGNRGSQPQHF
TRBJ1-4	-	TRBV2	14	TRBD1	TGTGCCAGCATTGCGGACAGGAATAATGAAAAACTGTTTTTT	CASIADRNNEKLFF
TRBJ1-4	once	TRBV11-2	15	-	TGTGCCAGCAGCTTACGGACAGTCTCGGATGAAAAACTGTTTTTT	CASSLRTVSDEKLFF
TRBJ1-1	-	TRBV11-3	12	-	TGTGCCAGCAGCTTTGGGACATCGGAAGCTTTCTTT	CASSFGTSEAFF
TRBJ2-2	once	TRBV19	16	-	TGTGCCAGTAGTGCAGGACAGTACCCTAACACCGGGGAGCTGTTTTTT	CASSAGQYPNTGELFF
TRBJ1-5	-	TRBV28	15	TRBD1	TGTGCCAGCAGTCCAAGAACAGGGGGCGGTCAGCCCCAGCATTTT	CASSPRTGGGQPQHF
TRBJ2-1	-	TRBV10-3	15	TRBD2	TGTGCCATCAGTGAGTCGGGGGCGGGAGGGCCAAAGCAGTTCTTC	CAISESGAGGPKQFF
TRBJ1-2	-	TRBV15	20	-	TGTGCCACCAGCGGGATTTTTAGGAACCGGGACAAAAACTCGAACTATGGCTACACCTTC	CATSGIFRNRDKNSNYGYTF
TRBJ1-4	-	TRBV6-5	15	-	TGTGCCAGCACATCGACCGGGACACTAACCGAAAAACTGTTTTTT	CASTSTGTLTEKLFF
TRBJ2-7	-	TRBV5-1	15	TRBD1	TGCGCCAGCAGCCGCGGGACAGGGGGTTCCTACGAGCAGTACTTC	CASSRGTGGSYEQYF
TRBJ1-2	once	TRBV19	14	TRBD1	TGTGCCAGTAAGACAGGGGCAACTAACTATGGCTACACCTTC	CASKTGATNYGYTF
TRBJ1-1	-	TRBV19	15	-	TGTGCCAGTAGTATAAGACCCGGACAAAACACTGAAGCTTTCTTT	CASSIRPGQNTEAFF
TRBJ2-2	-	TRBV11-2	15	TRBD2	TGTGCCAGCAGCTTAGTAGCGGGGGAAACCGGGGAGCTGTTTTTT	CASSLVAGETGELFF
TRBJ1-1	-	TRBV6-5	14	-	TGTGCCAGCAGTCCCGGGGGGGCGCACACTGAAGCTTTCTTT	CASSPGGAHTEAFF
TRBJ1-4	-	TRBV30	15	TRBD1	TGTGCCTGGGTGCGAGGGGCAGGGGGCGGCGAAAAACTGTTTTTT	CAWVRGAGGGEKLFF
TRBJ2-5	-	TRBV10-3	14	TRBD2	TGTGCCATCAACAAAGGGACTATCCAAGAGACCCAGTACTTC	CAINKGTIQETQYF
TRBJ2-1	-	TRBV7-9	14	TRBD2	TGTGCCAGCAGACCGGGACTAGCGGGACTGGTGCAGTTCTTC	CASRPGLAGLVQFF
TRBJ1-2	-	TRBV27	14	TRBD1	TGTGCCAGCAGTAGACAGGGGGCTTACTATGGCTACACCTTC	CASSRQGAYYGYTF
TRBJ2-1	-	TRBV9	15	TRBD2	TGTGCCAGCAGCGTACACAGCGGGAGTGGAGGGGAGCAGTTCTTC	CASSVHSGSGGEQFF
TRBJ1-1	once	TRBV30	13	TRBD1	TGTGCCTGGACCGGACAGGGTCCTACTGGGGCTTTCTTT	CAWTGQGPTGAFF
TRBJ2-7	once	TRBV3-1/TRBV3-2	15	-	TGTGCCAGCAGCCAAGCAATAGAACAGTTCTACGAGCAGTACTTC	CASSQAIEQFYEQYF
TRBJ1-3	-	TRBV7-3	14	-	TGTGCCAGCAGCTTACAGGGGCCCGGAAACACCATATATTTT	CASSLQGPGNTIYF
TRBJ2-3	-	TRBV18	14	-	TGTGCCAGCTCCACGACTAGTGGGACAGATACGCAGTATTTT	CASSTTSGTDTQYF
TRBJ2-7	-	TRBV20-1	15	TRBD2	TGCAGTGCTAGTCGTGCGGGAGGGCCTAACTACGAGCAGTACTTC	CSASRAGGPNYEQYF
TRBJ2-6	-	TRBV11-2	16	-	TGTGCCAGCAGCTTAGATCTTGCGGGATCGACCAACGTCCTGACTTTC	CASSLDLAGSTNVLTF
TRBJ2-7	-	TRBV7-9	13	TRBD1	TGTGCCAGCAAACGCACAGGGGTAGGGGAGCAGTACTTC	CASKRTGVGEQYF
TRBJ1-4	-	TRBV2	12	-	TGTGCCAGCAGCTACAGGGTTGAAAAACTGTTTTTT	CASSYRVEKLFF
TRBJ2-4	-	TRBV19	15	TRBD1	TGTGCCAGTAGTATCTTAGGACAGGGGGCGGACATTCAGTACTTC	CASSILGQGADIQYF
TRBJ1-5	-	TRBV28	13	-	TGTGCCAGCAGTTTTGGTCTAAATCAGCCCCAGCATTTT	CASSFGLNQPQHF
TRBJ1-2	-	TRBV6-5	15	-	TGTGCCAGCAGGCGCAACGAAAGAACTAACTATGGCTACACCTTC	CASRRNERTNYGYTF
TRBJ1-6	once	TRBV25-1	14	-	TGTGCCAGCAGTCAAACAGGGAGGGAATCACCCCTCCACTTT	CASSQTGRESPLHF
TRBJ1-1	-	TRBV6-6	15	TRBD1	TGTGCCAGCAGTTTACCTGGACAGGGGGGTACTGAAGCTTTCTTT	CASSLPGQGGTEAFF
TRBJ2-3	-	TRBV10-3	15	TRBD2	TGTGCCATCAGTGACTGGCTAGCGGCCGGAGATACGCAGTATTTT	CAISDWLAAGDTQYF
TRBJ2-7	few	TRBV6-2/TRBV6-3	16	TRBD2	TGTGCCAGCAGTTACGACACTAGCGGGAGTCGCCCCGAGCAGTACTTC	CASSYDTSGSRPEQYF
TRBJ1-2	-	TRBV5-1	14	TRBD1	TGCGCCAGCAGCTTGGAGGGACAGGGATATGGCTACACCTTC	CASSLEGQGYGYTF
TRBJ2-1	-	TRBV4-1	14	-	TGCGCCAGCAGCCAAATTCAGGTTATCGATGAGCAGTTCTTC	CASSQIQVIDEQFF
TRBJ2-3	-	TRBV11-3	13	-	TGTGCCAGCAGCCCCAGGGTGGTAGATACGCAGTATTTT	CASSPRVVDTQYF
TRBJ1-3	-	TRBV7-9	16	TRBD1	TGTGCCAGCAGCCCCACAGGGGAGGACTCTGGAAACACCATATATTTT	CASSPTGEDSGNTIYF
TRBJ1-2	-	TRBV3-1/TRBV3-2	12	-	TGTGCCAGCAGCCTGGACAGATATGGCTACACCTTC	CASSLDRYGYTF
TRBJ2-3	few	TRBV4-2	17	-	TGTGCCAGCAGCCAGGGGTTTGCGGGCCTTAGCACAGATACGCAGTATTTT	CASSQGFAGLSTDTQYF